This T cell receptor beta chain was recorded in a study of blood T cell repertoires in COVID-19 (dated by TCRdb to between 2020 and 2021). Background for the entire study: Samples covering the acute and convalescent phases of COVID-19 were provided by collaborators in the United States, Italy and Spain. The material from the prospective study consisted of cDNA or gDNA derived from T cells, B-cell-depleted T cells, or PBMCs. Subjects who had been exposed to COVID-19, were actively infected with it, or had recovered from it provided the deeply sampled blood TCRbeta repertoires that made up the dataset. The repertoires were made available in a free public database intended to serve as a resource for research on the immune response to SARS-CoV-2. The samples were drawn from the first 160 participants of the ongoing ImmuneRACE study and from over a thousand subjects provided by 6 global collaborators. Sample metadata almost always included a de-identified subject ID, COVID-19 status, age in years and sex. Where available, HLA class I and class II types were taken from metadata supplied by the sample provider and were not determined by assay-based typing.

About this clone itself: It lacks a known antigen. Within one base of it there is no much larger clone, and no base qualities were kept.

TCRbeta CDR3 regions were amplified from genomic DNA by means of the immunoSEQ Assay, a bias-controlled multiplex PCR. Under the source paper's analysis protocol: The number of nucleated cells in each sample was estimated from the amplification of reference gene primers within the assay. To quantify the absolute abundance of each unique TCRbeta CDR3 rearrangement, sequence reads were collapsed and filtered. For each sample, productive Simpson clonality was calculated by taking the square root of Simpson's diversity index across productive rearrangements. The source is immuneACCESS, and TCRdb retained only in-frame sequences with V and J called. Part of the clones is not carried over; for the studies checked, unresolved V genes explain less than half of this, and the remainder is unexplained. The DNA gave D and trimming, while V, J and clone size come from that table. Counted in this sample were 200,000 to 300,000 clones; more than 85% of them appeared once. The top ten clonotypes cover 2.5% to 3% of the sample.

One collaborating source in Seattle enrolled patients while the patients were actively infected and followed the patients over time throughout the course of disease. Collaborating institutions collected whole blood in K2EDTA tubes following their own protocols. For TCRbeta analysis, collaborator samples were shipped as frozen whole blood, as isolated PBMCs, or as DNA extracted from either sample type. Results and caveats for the whole study, not just this receptor: How much clinical and demographic metadata was included differed by source and by participant, and the metadata was provided uncurated.

CDR3 length: 13 amino acids, cysteine to phenylalanine. Only the CDR3 portion is preserved as DNA: 39 bases, with reading frame beginning at the first base. CDR1 and CDR2 were assigned from the germline V gene as MNHEY and SVGAGI. Trimming removed 2 bases from V and 5 bases from J, leaving 9 bases between the germline ends. Sequencing used peripheral blood. The V and J segments used are TRBV6-5 and TRBJ1-2; a weak D assignment points to TRBD1 (5 bases agree). The clonotype was recovered from a person aged 18-30 years with COVID-19, enrolled during active disease. The CDR3 has the sequence CASSYPGGYGYTF. The sequenced DNA: TGTGCCAGCAGTTACCCGGGGGGTTATGGCTACACCTTC.